This T cell receptor (beta chain) is from a study of beta chain features in type 1 diabetes. The table lists this clone with a few counts. Its target is unknown. The junction had 7 bases not matched to a gene; V was cut back by 4 bases and J by 4 bases. Germline V gene data show CDR1 as MNHEY and CDR2 as SVGAGI. The CDR3 runs to 16 residues. As every portion of the isolated RNA was reverse transcribed, the sequencing read expressed TCRB transcripts. TCRdb's table, derived via immunoSEQ multiplex PCR, lists solely in-frame clones and lacks some. Of 300,000 to 350,000 clones listed, 8% are singletons. Study-wide findings and caveats: For Type 1 diabetes patients, all four CD4+ subsets carried TCRB CDR3s that were moderately but significantly shorter.

The chain links TRBV6-5 to TRBJ1-2, with 12 positions matching TRBD1. The source is a woman aged 18-35 years in good health. Sequencing input: central memory CD4+ T cells from blood. The CDR3 coding sequence is TGTGCCAGCAGTTCCCAAGGGGGACAGGGGGCCTATGGCTACACCTTC. The encoded protein is CASSSQGGQGAYGYTF.